The 5 T cell receptor beta chains in this list originate from one sample, sequenced in a study of molecular identifiers for immune sequencing clone quantification. TCRdb re-derived calls from the PCR reads in MiXCR, one entry per CDR3 protein. Among 300,000 to 400,000 distinct CDR3 sequences listed, over 20% were seen once. The material sequenced was naive CD8+ T cells from blood, with Jurkat cell RNA spiked in. Subset: FACS-sorted CD8+CD4-CCR7+CD45RA+ naive T cells. The source is a human donor in good health. Some libraries in this study had Jurkat cell RNA spiked in.

This clonotype was observed many times. The rearrangement links TRBV7-2 to TRBJ2-7, with a possible D match to TRBD2 (7 bases). Germline assignment: CDR1 SGHTA and CDR2 FQGNSA. The V and J ends lost 1 base and 1 base respectively, with 20 bases between them. CDR3 length: 18 amino acids. The CDR3 loop is CASSLGRGGVRGSYEQYF. The CDR3 DNA reads as TGTGCCAGCAGCTTAGGGAGGGGGGGAGTGCGAGGTTCCTACGAGCAGTACTTC.

This clonotype has a single count. The chain recombines TRBV28 with TRBJ2-1; a weak D match, TRBD1 (5 bases). The germline V and J ends were trimmed by 3 bases and 9 bases, with 18 bases remaining between them. The length of the CDR3 is 15 residues. The germline CDR1 and CDR2 sequences are MDHEN and SYDVKM. The CDR3 nucleotides read TGTGCCAGCAGTTTCTTGTCTCACCTAGGGGTTGAGCAGTTCTTC. It specifies CASSFLSHLGVEQFF.

This chain uses TRBV4-3 with TRBJ2-7; D tentatively fits TRBD1 or TRBD2 (6 bases each). There are 16 residues in the CDR3. The germline CDR1 and CDR2 sequences are LGHNA and YSLEER. The ends were cut back, 1 base at V and 3 bases at J, with 16 bases in the middle. The CDR3 here is CASSQGLEGVYYEQYF. Here the CDR3 DNA reads TGCGCCAGCAGCCAAGGGTTGGAGGGGGTTTACTACGAGCAGTACTTC.

This clonotype was seen at least ten times. V usage is TRBV5-6 and J usage is TRBJ2-1; no clear D. CDR3 length: 12 amino acids. Looked up from germline, CDR1 is SGHDT and CDR2 is YYEEEE. Trimming cost V 4 bases and J 5 bases, with 7 bases left between them. The chain's CDR3 is CASSQSNNEQFF. CDR3 DNA: TGTGCCAGCAGCCAGTCCAACAATGAGCAGTTCTTC.

Many counts were recorded for this clonotype. The rearrangement joins TRBV14 to TRBJ2-2; perhaps TRBD2 as D (6 bases). Germline V gene sequence: CDR1 SGHDN, CDR2 FVKESK. V was cut by 3 bases and J by 5 bases, with 13 bases left in between. The CDR3 has 15 amino acids. The CDR3 DNA is TGTGCCAGCAGCCAGACGGGACTTTTGACCGGGGAGCTGTTTTTT. Protein: CASSQTGLLTGELFF.